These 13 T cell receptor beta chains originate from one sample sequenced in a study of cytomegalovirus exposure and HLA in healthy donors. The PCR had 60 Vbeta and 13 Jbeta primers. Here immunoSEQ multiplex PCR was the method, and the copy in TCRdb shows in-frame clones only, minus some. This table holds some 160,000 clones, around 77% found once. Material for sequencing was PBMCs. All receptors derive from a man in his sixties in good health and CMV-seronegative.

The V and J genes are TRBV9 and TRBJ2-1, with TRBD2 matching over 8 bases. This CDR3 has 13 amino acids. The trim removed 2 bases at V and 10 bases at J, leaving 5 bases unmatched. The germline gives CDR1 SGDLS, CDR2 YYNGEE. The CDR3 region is CASSVRGGREQFF. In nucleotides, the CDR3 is TGTGCCAGCAGCGTCCGGGGGGGAAGAGAGCAGTTCTTC.

The CDR3 DNA is TGCGCCAGCAGCTTGGAGAGCTACGGAGGTGCGGAAGATACGCAGTATTTT. Its protein product is CASSLESYGGAEDTQYF. The chain has TRBV5-1 and TRBJ2-3, with a possible D match to TRBD2 (5 bases). CDR3 length: 17 residues. Germline V gene sequence: CDR1 SGHRS, CDR2 YFSETQ. V lost 0 bases and J 5 bases, leaving 19 bases between the germline ends.

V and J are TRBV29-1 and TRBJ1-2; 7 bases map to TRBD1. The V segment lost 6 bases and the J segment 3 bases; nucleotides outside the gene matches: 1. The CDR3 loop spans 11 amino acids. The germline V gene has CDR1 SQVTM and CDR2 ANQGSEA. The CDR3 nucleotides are TGCAGCGTCGGGACAGACTATGGCTACACCTTC. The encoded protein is CSVGTDYGYTF.

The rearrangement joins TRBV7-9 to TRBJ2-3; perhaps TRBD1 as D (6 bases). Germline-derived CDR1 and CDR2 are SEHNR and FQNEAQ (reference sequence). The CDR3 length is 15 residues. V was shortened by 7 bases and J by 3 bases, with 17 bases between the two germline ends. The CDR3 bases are TGTGCCAGCACCCTTCGGGACAAGTCGACAGATACGCAGTATTTT. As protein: CASTLRDKSTDTQYF.

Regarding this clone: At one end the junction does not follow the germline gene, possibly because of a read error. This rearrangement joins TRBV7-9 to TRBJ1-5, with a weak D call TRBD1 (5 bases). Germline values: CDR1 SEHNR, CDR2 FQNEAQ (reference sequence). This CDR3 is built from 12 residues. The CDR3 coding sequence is TGTTCCAGCACCCGCGGGGGTCAGCCCCAGCATTTT. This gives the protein CSSTRGGQPQHF.

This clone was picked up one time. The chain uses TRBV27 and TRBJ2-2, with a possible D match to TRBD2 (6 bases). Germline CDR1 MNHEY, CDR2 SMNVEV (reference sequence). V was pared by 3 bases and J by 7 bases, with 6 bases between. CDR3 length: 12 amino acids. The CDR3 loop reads CASSLGGGELFF. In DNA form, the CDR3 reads TGTGCCAGCAGTTTGGGGGGCGGGGAGCTGTTTTTT.

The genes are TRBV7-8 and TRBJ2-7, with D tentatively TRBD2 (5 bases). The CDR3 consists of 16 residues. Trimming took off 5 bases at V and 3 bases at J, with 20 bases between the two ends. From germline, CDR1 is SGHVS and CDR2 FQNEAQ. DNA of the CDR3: TGTGCCAGCAGCCATCGACCAGCGGATGGGTACTACGAGCAGTACTTC. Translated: CASSHRPADGYYEQYF.

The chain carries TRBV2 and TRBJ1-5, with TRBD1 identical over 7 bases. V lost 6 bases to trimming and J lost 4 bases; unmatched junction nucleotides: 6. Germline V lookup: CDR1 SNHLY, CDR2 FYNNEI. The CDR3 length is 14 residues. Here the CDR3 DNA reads TGTGCCAGCAGAGGGGGACAGACAAATCAGCCCCAGCATTTT. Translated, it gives CASRGGQTNQPQHF.

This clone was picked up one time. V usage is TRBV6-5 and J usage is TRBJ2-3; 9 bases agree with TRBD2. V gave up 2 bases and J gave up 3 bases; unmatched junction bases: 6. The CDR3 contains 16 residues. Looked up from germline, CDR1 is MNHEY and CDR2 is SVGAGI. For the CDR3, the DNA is TGTGCCAGCAGTTACGGGGCGGGAGGGCCGACAGATACGCAGTATTTT. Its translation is CASSYGAGGPTDTQYF.

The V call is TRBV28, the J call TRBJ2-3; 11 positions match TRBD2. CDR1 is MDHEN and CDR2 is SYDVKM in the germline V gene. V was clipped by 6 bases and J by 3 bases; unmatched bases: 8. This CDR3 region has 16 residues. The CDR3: CASSRPGLADTDTQYF. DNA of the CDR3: TGTGCCAGCAGCCGCCCGGGACTAGCGGATACAGATACGCAGTATTTT. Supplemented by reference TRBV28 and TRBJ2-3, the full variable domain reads DVKVTQSSRYLVKRTGEKVFLECVQDMDHENMFWYRQDPGLGLRLIYFSYDVKMKEKGDIPEGYSVSREKKERFSLILESASTNQTSMYLCASSRPGLADTDTQYFGPGTRLTVL.

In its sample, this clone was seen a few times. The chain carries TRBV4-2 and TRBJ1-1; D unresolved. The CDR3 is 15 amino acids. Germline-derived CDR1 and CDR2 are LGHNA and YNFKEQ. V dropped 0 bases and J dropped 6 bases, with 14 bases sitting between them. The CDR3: CASSQERGISSEAFF. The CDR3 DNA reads TGTGCCAGCAGCCAAGAACGTGGCATCTCTTCTGAAGCTTTCTTT.

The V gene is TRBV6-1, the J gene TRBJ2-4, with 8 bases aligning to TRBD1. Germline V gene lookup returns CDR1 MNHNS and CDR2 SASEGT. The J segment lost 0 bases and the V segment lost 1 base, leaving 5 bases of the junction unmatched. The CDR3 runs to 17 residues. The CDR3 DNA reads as TGTGCCAGCAGTGAAGGCAGGGGGCGAGTAGCCAAAAACATTCAGTACTTC. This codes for CASSEGRGRVAKNIQYF.

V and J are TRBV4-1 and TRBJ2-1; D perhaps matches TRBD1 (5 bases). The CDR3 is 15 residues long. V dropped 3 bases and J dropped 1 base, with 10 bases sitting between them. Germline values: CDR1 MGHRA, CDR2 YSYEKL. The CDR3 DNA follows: TGCGCCAGCAGCCAGACAGCTCCGTCCTACAATGAGCAGTTCTTC. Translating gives CASSQTAPSYNEQFF.